Listed below are T cell receptor beta chains from one sample, sequenced in a study of response to subunit inactivated influenza vaccine. TCRdb independently ran MiXCR on the RT-PCR reads; one entry per CDR3 protein. This sample has 430,000 or so distinct CDR3 sequences, with 10% to 11% found just once. The input for sequencing was PBMCs from blood, taken roughly 48 days after vaccination. The source is a man between 45 and 60 years old who received an inactivated influenza vaccine. Each CDR3 is given with its conserved first and last residue. The D gene is left open where the match is weak. Clone size, where shown, is once, few, many, or a class for clones that have expanded.

clone size: NA; D gene: NA; J gene: TRBJ2-3; V gene: TRBV12-3/TRBV12-4; CDR3 DNA: TGTGCCAGCAGTTTGGGGCCAGAGACGCAGTATTTT; CDR3 protein: CASSLGPETQYF
clone size: NA; D gene: NA; J gene: TRBJ1-1; V gene: TRBV15; CDR3 DNA: TGTGCCACCAGCAGACCCAGGGTAATAGGCACTGAAGCTTTCTTT; CDR3 protein: CATSRPRVIGTEAFF
clone size: many; D gene: NA; J gene: TRBJ2-3; V gene: TRBV20-1; CDR3 DNA: TGCAGTGCTAGCTGGGGTAGTGGCACAGATACGCAGTATTTT; CDR3 protein: CSASWGSGTDTQYF
clone size: many; D gene: TRBD1; J gene: TRBJ1-2; V gene: TRBV20-1; CDR3 DNA: TGCAGTGCCAGCACAGGGGTTGATGGCTACACCTTC; CDR3 protein: CSASTGVDGYTF
clone size: few; D gene: NA; J gene: TRBJ2-7; V gene: TRBV7-9; CDR3 DNA: TGTGCCAGCAGTTACCAGGGAGCCGACTACGAGCAGTACTTC; CDR3 protein: CASSYQGADYEQYF
clone size: many; D gene: TRBD2; J gene: TRBJ2-1; V gene: TRBV4-1; CDR3 DNA: TGCGCCAGCAGTCGAGGACTAGCGGAACCCAATGAGCAGTTCTTC; CDR3 protein: CASSRGLAEPNEQFF
clone size: few; D gene: TRBD1; J gene: TRBJ2-7; V gene: TRBV24-1; CDR3 DNA: TGTGCCACCAGTGACTATGCCCGGACAGGGGACTACGAGCAGTACTTC; CDR3 protein: CATSDYARTGDYEQYF
clone size: many; D gene: TRBD1; J gene: TRBJ2-1; V gene: TRBV4-2; CDR3 DNA: TGTGCCAGCAGCGGAGTGGGGACAGGGGCGAACAATGAGCAGTTCTTC; CDR3 protein: CASSGVGTGANNEQFF
clone size: NA; D gene: NA; J gene: TRBJ2-7; V gene: TRBV29-1; CDR3 DNA: TGCAGCGTTCGGACTGGAATCTACGAGCAGTACTTC; CDR3 protein: CSVRTGIYEQYF
clone size: few; D gene: NA; J gene: TRBJ2-3; V gene: TRBV10-3; CDR3 DNA: TGTGCCATCAGGACCGGGACTGTAAACACAGATACGCAGTATTTT; CDR3 protein: CAIRTGTVNTDTQYF
clone size: few; D gene: NA; J gene: TRBJ2-1; V gene: TRBV6-2/TRBV6-3; CDR3 DNA: TGTGCCAGCTTGGCTGACAATGAGCAGTTCTTC; CDR3 protein: CASLADNEQFF
clone size: many; D gene: TRBD1; J gene: TRBJ2-5; V gene: TRBV29-1; CDR3 DNA: TGCAGCGTTGAAAGGACAGGGATAGGGGTTCCCCAGTACTTC; CDR3 protein: CSVERTGIGVPQYF
clone size: many; D gene: TRBD1; J gene: TRBJ1-2; V gene: TRBV6-1; CDR3 DNA: TGTGCCAGCAGCCCCACGGTGCTGGGGACAGGCTACTTCTATGGCTACACCTTC; CDR3 protein: CASSPTVLGTGYFYGYTF
clone size: few; D gene: TRBD1; J gene: TRBJ1-1; V gene: TRBV5-4; CDR3 DNA: TGTGCCAGCAGCCGGGGGGACAGTGGTATGAATACTGAAGCTTTCTTT; CDR3 protein: CASSRGDSGMNTEAFF